This T cell receptor (beta chain) comes out of a study of tumor and adjacent non-tumor tissue in lung cancer. Study details: The cohort had 12 to 13 adenocarcinoma, a couple of squamous cell and 1 small cell patients.

The library came from three nested PCR rounds adapted from ARM-PCR protocols. TCRdb ran MiXCR on the multiplex PCR reads and lists one entry per CDR3 protein. The sample carries 84,000 or so distinct CDR3 sequences, 61% recorded once. The template was RNA from unsorted bulk tissue. Newly diagnosed lung cancer patients had thoracic surgery in China, August–late 2014, without prior chemotherapy. Comment on this clonotype: One end of the junction is discordant with germline, which a read error may explain.

This TCR was sampled from a man aged 65-85 years with non-small cell lung cancer. The sample consisted of lung tumor tissue.

The CDR3 loop is CANSLGLGLAGGGIQETQYF. CDR3 coding DNA: TGTGCCAACAGCTTGGGGCTCGGACTAGCGGGGGGGGGGATCCAAGAGACCCAGTACTTC. V is TRBV11-2 and J is TRBJ2-5; 15 positions agree with TRBD2. CDR3 length: 20 residues. CDR1 and CDR2 (germline): SGHAT, FQNNGV.